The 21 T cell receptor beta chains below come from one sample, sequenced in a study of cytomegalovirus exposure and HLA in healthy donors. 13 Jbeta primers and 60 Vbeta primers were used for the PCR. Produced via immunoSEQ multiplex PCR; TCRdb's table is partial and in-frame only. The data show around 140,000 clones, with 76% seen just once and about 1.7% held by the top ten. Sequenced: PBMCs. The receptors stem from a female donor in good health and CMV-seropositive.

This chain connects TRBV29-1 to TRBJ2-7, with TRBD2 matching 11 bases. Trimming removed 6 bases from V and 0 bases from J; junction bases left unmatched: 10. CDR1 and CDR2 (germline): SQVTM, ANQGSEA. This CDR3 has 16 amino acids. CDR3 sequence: CSVATTSGSYSYEQYF. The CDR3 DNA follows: TGCAGCGTCGCCACTACTAGCGGGAGTTACTCCTACGAGCAGTACTTC.

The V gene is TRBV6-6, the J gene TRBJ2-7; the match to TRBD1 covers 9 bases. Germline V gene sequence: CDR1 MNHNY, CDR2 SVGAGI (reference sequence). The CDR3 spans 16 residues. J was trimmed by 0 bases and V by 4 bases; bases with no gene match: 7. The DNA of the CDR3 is TGTGCCAGCAGTTCCCCCGGGACAGGGCACTCCTACGAGCAGTACTTC. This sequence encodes CASSSPGTGHSYEQYF.

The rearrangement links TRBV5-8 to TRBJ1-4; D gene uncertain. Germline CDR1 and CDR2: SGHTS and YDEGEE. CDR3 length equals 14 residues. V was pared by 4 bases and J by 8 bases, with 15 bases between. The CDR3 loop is CASSPSGVREKLFF. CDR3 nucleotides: TGTGCCAGCAGCCCATCCGGGGTTCGGGAAAAACTGTTTTTT.

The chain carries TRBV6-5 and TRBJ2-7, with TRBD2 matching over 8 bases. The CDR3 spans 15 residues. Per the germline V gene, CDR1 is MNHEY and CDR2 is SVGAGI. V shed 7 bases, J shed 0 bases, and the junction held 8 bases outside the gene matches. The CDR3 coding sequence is TGTGCCAGCAAAACCAGCGGGAGTAGCTCCTACGAGCAGTACTTC. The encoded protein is CASKTSGSSSYEQYF.

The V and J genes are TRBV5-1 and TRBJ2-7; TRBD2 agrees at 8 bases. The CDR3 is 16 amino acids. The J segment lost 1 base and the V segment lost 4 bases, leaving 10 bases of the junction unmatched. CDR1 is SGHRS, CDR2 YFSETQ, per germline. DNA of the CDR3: TGCGCCAGCAGCGCGGGGAAAACTAGCGGTTCCTACGAGCAGTACTTC. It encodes CASSAGKTSGSYEQYF.

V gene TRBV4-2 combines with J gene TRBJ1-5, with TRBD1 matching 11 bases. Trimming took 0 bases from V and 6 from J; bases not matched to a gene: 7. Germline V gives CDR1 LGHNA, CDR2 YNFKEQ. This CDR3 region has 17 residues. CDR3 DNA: TGTGCCAGCAGCCAAGATCCCGGACAGGGGGCTAGTCAGCCCCAGCATTTT. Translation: CASSQDPGQGASQPQHF.

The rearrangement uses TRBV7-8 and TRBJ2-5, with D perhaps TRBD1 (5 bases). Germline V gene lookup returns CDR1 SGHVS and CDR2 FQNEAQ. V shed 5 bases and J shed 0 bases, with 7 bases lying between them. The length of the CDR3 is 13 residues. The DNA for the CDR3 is TGTGCCAGCAGCCAGGGAAACCAAGAGACCCAGTACTTC. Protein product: CASSQGNQETQYF.

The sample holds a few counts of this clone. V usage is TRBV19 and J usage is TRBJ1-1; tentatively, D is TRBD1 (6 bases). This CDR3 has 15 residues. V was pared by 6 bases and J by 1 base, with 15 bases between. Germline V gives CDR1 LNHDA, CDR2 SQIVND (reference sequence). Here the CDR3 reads CASSILGGPNTEAFF. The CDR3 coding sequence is TGTGCCAGTAGCATCCTGGGGGGGCCGAACACTGAAGCTTTCTTT.

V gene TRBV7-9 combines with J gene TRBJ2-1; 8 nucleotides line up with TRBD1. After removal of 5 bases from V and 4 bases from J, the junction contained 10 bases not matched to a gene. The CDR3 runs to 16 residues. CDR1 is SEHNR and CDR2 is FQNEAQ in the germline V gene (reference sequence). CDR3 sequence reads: CASSLGGQATYNEQFF. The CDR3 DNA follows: TGTGCCAGCAGCCTGGGGGGACAGGCGACTTACAATGAGCAGTTCTTC.

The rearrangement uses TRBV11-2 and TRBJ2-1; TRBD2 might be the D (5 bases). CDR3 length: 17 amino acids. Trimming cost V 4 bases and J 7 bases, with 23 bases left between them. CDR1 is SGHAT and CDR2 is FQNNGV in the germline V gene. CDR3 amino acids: CASSSLGGSPWGNEQFF. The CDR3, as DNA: TGTGCCAGCAGCTCGCTAGGCGGGTCCCCTTGGGGTAATGAGCAGTTCTTC.

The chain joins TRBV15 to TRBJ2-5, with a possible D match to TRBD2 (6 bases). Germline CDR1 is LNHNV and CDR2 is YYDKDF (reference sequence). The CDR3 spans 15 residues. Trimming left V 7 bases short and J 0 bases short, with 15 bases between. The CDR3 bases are TGTGCCACCACCACGCAGGAGGGGTACCAAGAGACCCAGTACTTC. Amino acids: CATTTQEGYQETQYF.

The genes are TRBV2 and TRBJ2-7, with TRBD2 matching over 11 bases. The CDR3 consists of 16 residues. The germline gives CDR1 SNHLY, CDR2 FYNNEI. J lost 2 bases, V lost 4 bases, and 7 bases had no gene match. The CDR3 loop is CASSGGQTSGTYEQYF. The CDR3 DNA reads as TGTGCCAGCAGTGGGGGACAGACTAGCGGGACCTACGAGCAGTACTTC.

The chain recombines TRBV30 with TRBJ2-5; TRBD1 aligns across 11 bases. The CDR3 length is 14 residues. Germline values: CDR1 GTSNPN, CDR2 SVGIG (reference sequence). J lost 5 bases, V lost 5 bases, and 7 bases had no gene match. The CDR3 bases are TGTGCCTGGGGGACAGGGGGGGGGACGGAGACCCAGTACTTC. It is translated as CAWGTGGGTETQYF.

This CDR3 is CASIGAYDTQYF. CDR3 DNA sequence: TGTGCCAGCATAGGGGCGTATGATACGCAGTATTTT. The V and J genes are TRBV25-1 and TRBJ2-3, with D maybe TRBD1 (5 bases). Germline V gene lookup returns CDR1 MGHDK and CDR2 SYGVNS. The CDR3 is 12 amino acids. The V end was cut by 7 bases, the J end by 6 bases, with 11 bases between. Full variable domain (outside the CDR3, taken from reference TRBV25-1 and TRBJ2-3): EADIYQTPRYLVIGTGKKITLECSQTMGHDKMYWYQQDPGMELHLIHYSYGVNSTEKGDLSSESTVSRIRTEHFPLTLESARPSHTSQYLCASIGAYDTQYFGPGTRLTVL.

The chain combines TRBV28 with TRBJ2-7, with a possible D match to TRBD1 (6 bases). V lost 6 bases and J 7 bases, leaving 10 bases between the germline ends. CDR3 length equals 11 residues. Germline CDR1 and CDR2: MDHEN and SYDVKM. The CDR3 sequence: CASRYRAEQYF. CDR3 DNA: TGTGCCAGCAGATACAGGGCTGAGCAGTACTTC.

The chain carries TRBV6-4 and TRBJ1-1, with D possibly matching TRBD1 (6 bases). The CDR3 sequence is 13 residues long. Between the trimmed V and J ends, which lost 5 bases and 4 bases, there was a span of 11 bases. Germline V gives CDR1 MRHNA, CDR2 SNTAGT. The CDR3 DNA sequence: TGTGCCAGCAGTCAAACAGGGACCACTGAAGCTTTCTTT. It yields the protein CASSQTGTTEAFF.

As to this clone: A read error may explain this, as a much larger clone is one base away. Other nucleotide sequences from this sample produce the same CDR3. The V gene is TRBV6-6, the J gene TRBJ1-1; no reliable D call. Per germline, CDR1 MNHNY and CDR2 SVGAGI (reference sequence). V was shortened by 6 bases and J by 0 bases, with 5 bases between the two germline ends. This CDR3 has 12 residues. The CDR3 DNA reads TGTGCCAGCAGCGAGATGAACACTGAAGCTTTCTTT. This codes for CASSEMNTEAFF.

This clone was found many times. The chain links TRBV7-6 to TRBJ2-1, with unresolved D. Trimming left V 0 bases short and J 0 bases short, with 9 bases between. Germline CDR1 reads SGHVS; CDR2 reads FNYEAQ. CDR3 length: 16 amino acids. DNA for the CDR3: TGTGCCAGCAGCTTAGCCCCACACAACTCCTACAATGAGCAGTTCTTC. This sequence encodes CASSLAPHNSYNEQFF.

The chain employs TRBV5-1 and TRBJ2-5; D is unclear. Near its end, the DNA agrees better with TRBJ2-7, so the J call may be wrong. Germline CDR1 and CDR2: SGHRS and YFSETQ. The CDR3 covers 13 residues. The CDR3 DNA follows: TGCGCCAGCAGCTTGGACAGACGTTACGAGCAGTACTTC. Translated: CASSLDRRYEQYF.

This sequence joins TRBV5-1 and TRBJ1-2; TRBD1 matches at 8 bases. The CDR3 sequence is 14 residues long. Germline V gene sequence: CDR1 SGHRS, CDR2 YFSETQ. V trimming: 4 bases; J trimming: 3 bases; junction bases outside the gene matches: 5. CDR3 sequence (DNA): TGCGCCAGCAGCACCGGACAGGGTGACTATGGCTACACCTTC. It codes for CASSTGQGDYGYTF.

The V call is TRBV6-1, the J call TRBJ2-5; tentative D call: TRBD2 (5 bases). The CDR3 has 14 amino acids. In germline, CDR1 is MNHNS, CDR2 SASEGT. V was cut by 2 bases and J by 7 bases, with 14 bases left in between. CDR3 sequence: CASSEIGDPGTQYF. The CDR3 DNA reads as TGTGCCAGCAGTGAAATCGGGGATCCAGGGACCCAGTACTTC.